Shown below are 17 T cell receptor beta chains from a single sample sequenced in a study of T cell repertoires in cytomegalovirus infection. MiXCR, run by TCRdb on the reads, gives a single entry per CDR3 protein. The profile shows tens of thousands of distinct CDR3 sequences, about 18% of them singletons. Their antigens are not known. Sequencing was performed on CD8+ T cells from cultured PBMCs, taken from culture after CMV antigen stimulation. These receptors originate from a human donor in good health (CMV status not recorded). Some clones in this sample may be carry-over from other donors' samples.

The chain recombines TRBV6-2 or TRBV6-3 with TRBJ2-3; D might be TRBD2 (5 bases). The CDR3 contains 14 residues. Germline V gene data show CDR1 as MNHEY and CDR2 as SVGEGT. V was shortened by 3 bases and J by 4 bases, with 11 bases between the two germline ends. The CDR3 protein is CASSYSGESDTQYF. In DNA, the CDR3 is TGTGCCAGCAGTTATAGTGGGGAGTCAGATACGCAGTATTTT.

V is TRBV6-5 and J is TRBJ2-2, with 11 bases that match TRBD2. The germline gives CDR1 MNHEY, CDR2 SVGAGI. J lost 1 base, V lost 4 bases, and 2 bases had no gene match. CDR3 length: 16 amino acids. This chain's CDR3 is CASSFLAGGNTGELFF. CDR3 in DNA: TGTGCCAGCAGTTTCCTAGCGGGGGGGAACACCGGGGAGCTGTTTTTT.

The chain joins TRBV12-3 or TRBV12-4 to TRBJ1-1, with 9 bases identical to TRBD1. The length of the CDR3 is 14 residues. Trimming took 5 bases from V and 5 from J; bases not matched to a gene: 6. In nucleotides, the CDR3 is TGTGCCAGCAGTGGGACAGGGAGCGATACTGAAGCTTTCTTT. Encoded protein: CASSGTGSDTEAFF.

The CDR3 sequence is CASTTLAGMGETQYF. Written as DNA, the CDR3 is TGTGCCAGCACCACCCTCGCGGGGATGGGGGAGACCCAGTACTTC. This sequence joins TRBV7-4 and TRBJ2-5; D might be TRBD2 (6 bases). Germline V gives CDR1 SGHVT, CDR2 SQSDAQ. V was pared by 7 bases and J by 5 bases, with 20 bases between. This CDR3 has 15 residues.

The rearrangement uses TRBV5-1 and TRBJ1-1, with D possibly TRBD1 on 5 matching bases. The V end was cut by 0 bases, the J end by 1 base, with 10 bases between. Germline V gene data show CDR1 as SGHRS and CDR2 as YFSETQ. The CDR3 runs to 15 residues. The CDR3 loop reads CASSLGGTGNTEAFF. CDR3 DNA: TGCGCCAGCAGCTTGGGAGGAACAGGGAACACTGAAGCTTTCTTT.

This clonotype was recorded many times. The J gene is TRBJ2-7, the V gene TRBV4-1; no definite D call. The CDR3 length is 13 residues. Germline CDR1 MGHRA, CDR2 YSYEKL. V was shortened by 4 bases and J by 5 bases, with 12 bases between the two germline ends. CDR3 in amino acids: CASSRSGPNEQYF. CDR3 DNA: TGCGCCAGCAGCCGGTCCGGACCGAACGAGCAGTACTTC.

This clonotype has only a few counts. The chain is built from TRBV4-2 and TRBJ2-5; TRBD2 aligns across 11 bases. Germline CDR1 reads LGHNA; CDR2 reads YNFKEQ. This CDR3 comprises 16 residues. The junction had 8 bases not matched to a gene; V was cut back by 1 base and J by 7 bases. CDR3 sequence reads: CASSQAGLAEFRTQYF. CDR3 sequence (DNA): TGTGCCAGCAGCCAAGCGGGACTAGCGGAGTTTCGGACCCAGTACTTC.

This clonotype was found a few times. The chain joins TRBV24-1 to TRBJ2-5, with 12 nucleotides matching TRBD1. CDR1 is KGHDR, CDR2 SFDVKD, per germline. CDR3 length equals 15 residues. J was trimmed by 4 bases and V by 7 bases; bases with no gene match: 6. The DNA for the CDR3 is TGTGCCACCAGCCCCGGGACAGGGGGCCGAGAGACCCAGTACTTC. Its protein is CATSPGTGGRETQYF.

The chain recombines TRBV4-1 with TRBJ2-3, with D hard to call. The germline CDR1 and CDR2 sequences are MGHRA and YSYEKL. The CDR3 consists of 13 residues. The germline V and J ends were trimmed by 0 bases and 1 base, with 2 bases remaining between them. This chain's CDR3 is CASSQEGTDTQYF. The CDR3 DNA is TGCGCCAGCAGCCAAGAGGGCACAGATACGCAGTATTTT.

This clonotype occurred many times. The genes are TRBV7-3 and TRBJ2-5, with D tentatively TRBD1 (6 bases). The CDR3 is 14 residues long. The germline V gene encodes CDR1 SGHTA and CDR2 FQGTGA. V dropped 5 bases and J dropped 1 base, with 11 bases sitting between them. The CDR3 is CASSPTGSQETQYF. The CDR3, as DNA: TGTGCCAGCAGCCCCACAGGGTCCCAAGAGACCCAGTACTTC.

The rearrangement joins TRBV10-2 to TRBJ2-3; TRBD1 or TRBD2 may be the D gene (6 bases each). V was pared by 2 bases and J by 2 bases, with 17 bases between. The germline gives CDR1 WSHSY, CDR2 SAAADI. The CDR3 is 17 residues long. CDR3 DNA: TGCGCCAGCAGTGAGCCCCTCGGAGGGGGATACACAGATACGCAGTATTTT. Translation gives CASSEPLGGGYTDTQYF.

Notes on this clonotype: Possible read error: a much larger clone is one base away. This rearrangement joins TRBV11-2 to TRBJ1-5; TRBD1 matches at 9 bases. The CDR3 contains 15 residues. The germline V gene encodes CDR1 SGHAT and CDR2 FQNNGV. The CDR3 here is CDSSSSTGGHQPQHF. In nucleotides, the CDR3 is TGTGACAGCAGCTCCTCGACAGGGGGGCATCAGCCCCAGCATTTT.

This chain joins TRBV12-3 or TRBV12-4 and TRBJ2-7; D is unresolved. V was cut by 2 bases and J by 6 bases, with 11 bases left in between. The length of the CDR3 is 13 residues. CDR3 nucleotides: TGTGCCAGCAGTTTAACCGAGTGGATCGAGCAGTACTTC. It is translated as CASSLTEWIEQYF.

This clonotype was observed many times. This sequence joins TRBV6-6 and TRBJ1-2, with unresolved D. The CDR3 consists of 16 residues. Germline values: CDR1 MNHNY, CDR2 SVGAGI (reference sequence). V was trimmed by 6 bases and J by 2 bases, leaving 19 bases between them. CDR3 residues: CASSHTTFPQNYGYTF. The CDR3 nucleotides read TGTGCCAGCAGCCACACTACATTCCCCCAAAACTATGGCTACACCTTC.

This clonotype was observed a few times. The rearrangement links TRBV5-5 to TRBJ1-2; D not certain. V was cut by 0 bases and J by 0 bases, with 9 bases left in between. CDR1 SGHKS and CDR2 YYEKEE come from the germline V gene (reference sequence). The CDR3 extends over 15 amino acids. DNA for the CDR3: TGTGCCAGCAGCTTGGACAGCAGCCCTAACTATGGCTACACCTTC. Amino acids: CASSLDSSPNYGYTF.

The CDR3 reads CASPTRDRGLRNYGYTF. CDR3 in DNA: TGTGCCAGCCCAACCCGGGACAGGGGGCTTAGGAACTATGGCTACACCTTC. The V call is TRBV7-2, the J call TRBJ1-2, with 12 bases identical to TRBD1. The CDR3 covers 17 residues. Germline V gene sequence: CDR1 SGHTA, CDR2 FQGNSA. Losses at the gene ends were 8 bases for V and 2 bases for J; bases not matched to a gene: 12.

V is TRBV5-6 and J is TRBJ1-1; D remains unclear. Trimming removed 5 bases at V and 0 bases at J, with 5 bases between. The CDR3 totals 12 residues. Germline CDR1 reads SGHDT; CDR2 reads YYEEEE. The CDR3 DNA reads as TGTGCCAGCAGAGGGCTGAACACTGAAGCTTTCTTT. As protein: CASRGLNTEAFF.